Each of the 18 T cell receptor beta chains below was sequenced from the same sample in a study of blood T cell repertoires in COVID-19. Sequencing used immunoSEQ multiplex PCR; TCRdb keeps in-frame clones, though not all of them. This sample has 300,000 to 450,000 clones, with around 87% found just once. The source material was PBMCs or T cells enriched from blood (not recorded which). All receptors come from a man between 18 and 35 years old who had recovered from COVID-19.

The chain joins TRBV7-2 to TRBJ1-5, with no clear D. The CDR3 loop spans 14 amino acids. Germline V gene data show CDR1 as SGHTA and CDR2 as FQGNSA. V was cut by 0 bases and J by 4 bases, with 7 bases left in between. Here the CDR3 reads CASSLAARNQPQHF. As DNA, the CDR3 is TGTGCCAGCAGCTTAGCCGCCAGAAATCAGCCCCAGCATTTT.

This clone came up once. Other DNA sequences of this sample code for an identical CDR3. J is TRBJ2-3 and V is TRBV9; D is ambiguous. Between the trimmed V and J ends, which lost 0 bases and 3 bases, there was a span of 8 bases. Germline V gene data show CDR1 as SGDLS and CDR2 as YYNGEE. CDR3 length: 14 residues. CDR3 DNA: TGTGCCAGCAGCGTAGTAGCCGGGACAGATACGCAGTATTTT. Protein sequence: CASSVVAGTDTQYF.

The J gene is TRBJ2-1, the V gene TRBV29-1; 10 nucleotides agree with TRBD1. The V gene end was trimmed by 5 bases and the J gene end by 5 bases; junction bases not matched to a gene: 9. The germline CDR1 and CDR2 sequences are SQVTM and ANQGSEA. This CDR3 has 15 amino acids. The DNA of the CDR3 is TGCAGCGTTAGGAGGAGGGACAGGGGTGACAATGAGCAGTTCTTC. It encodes CSVRRRDRGDNEQFF.

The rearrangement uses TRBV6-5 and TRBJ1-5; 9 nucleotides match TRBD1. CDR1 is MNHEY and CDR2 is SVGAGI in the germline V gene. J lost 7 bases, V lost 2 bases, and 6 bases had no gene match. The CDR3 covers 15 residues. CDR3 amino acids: CASSYGSGQGQPQHF. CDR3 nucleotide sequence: TGTGCCAGCAGTTACGGGTCGGGACAGGGACAGCCCCAGCATTTT.

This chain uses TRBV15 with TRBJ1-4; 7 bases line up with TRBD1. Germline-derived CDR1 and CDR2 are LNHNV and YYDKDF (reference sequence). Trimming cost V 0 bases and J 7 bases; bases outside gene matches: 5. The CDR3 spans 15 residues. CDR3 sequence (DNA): TGTGCCACCAGCAGAGACGGACAGGCAAGTGAAAAACTGTTTTTT. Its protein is CATSRDGQASEKLFF.

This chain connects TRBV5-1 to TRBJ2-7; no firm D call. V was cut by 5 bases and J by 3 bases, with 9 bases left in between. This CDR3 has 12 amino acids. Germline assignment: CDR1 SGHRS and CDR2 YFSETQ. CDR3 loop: CASRPDFYEQYF. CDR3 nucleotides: TGCGCCAGCAGACCCGACTTCTACGAGCAGTACTTC.

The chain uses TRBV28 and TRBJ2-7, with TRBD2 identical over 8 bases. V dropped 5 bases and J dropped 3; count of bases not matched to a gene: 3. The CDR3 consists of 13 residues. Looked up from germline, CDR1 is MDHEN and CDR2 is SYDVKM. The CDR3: CASSRGTSYEQYF. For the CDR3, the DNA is TGTGCCAGCAGTCGCGGGACTAGCTACGAGCAGTACTTC.

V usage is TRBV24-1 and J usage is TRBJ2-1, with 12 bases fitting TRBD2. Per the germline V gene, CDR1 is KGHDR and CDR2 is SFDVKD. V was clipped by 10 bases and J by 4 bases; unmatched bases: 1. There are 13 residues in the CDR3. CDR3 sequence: CATGLAGYNEQFF. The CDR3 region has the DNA TGTGCCACAGGACTAGCGGGATACAATGAGCAGTTCTTC.

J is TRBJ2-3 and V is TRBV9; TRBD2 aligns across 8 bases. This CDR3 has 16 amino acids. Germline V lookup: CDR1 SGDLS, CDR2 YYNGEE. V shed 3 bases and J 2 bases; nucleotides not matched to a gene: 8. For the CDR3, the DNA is TGTGCCAGCAGCGGTCGACTAGCGAGAGTCACAGATACGCAGTATTTT. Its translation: CASSGRLARVTDTQYF.

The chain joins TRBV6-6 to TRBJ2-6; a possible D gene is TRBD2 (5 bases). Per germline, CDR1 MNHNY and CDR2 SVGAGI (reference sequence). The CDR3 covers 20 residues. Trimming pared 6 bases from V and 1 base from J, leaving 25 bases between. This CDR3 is CASSLAPDTFPRSGANVLTF. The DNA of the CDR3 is TGTGCCAGCAGCCTAGCCCCAGATACCTTTCCTCGTTCTGGGGCCAACGTCCTGACTTTC.

CDR3 sequence reads: CSVTGGEGYGYTF. CDR3 bases: TGCAGCGTGACAGGGGGCGAGGGCTATGGCTACACCTTC. The gene calls are TRBV29-1 and TRBJ1-2; 10 bases fit TRBD1. The CDR3 length is 13 residues. CDR1 SQVTM and CDR2 ANQGSEA come from the germline V gene. Germline trimming cut 6 bases from V and 4 bases from J; bases unmatched to any gene: 5.

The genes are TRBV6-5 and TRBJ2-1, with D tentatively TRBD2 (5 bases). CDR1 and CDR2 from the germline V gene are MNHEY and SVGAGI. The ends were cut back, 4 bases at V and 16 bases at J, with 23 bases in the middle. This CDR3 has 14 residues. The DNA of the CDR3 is TGTGCCAGCAGTTTCCTCCACAAGACTACTACGGAATTCTTC. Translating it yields CASSFLHKTTTEFF.

CDR3 DNA: TGTGCCAGCAGCCAAGAAGCGTGGAGCACTGAAGCTTTCTTT. Translated: CASSQEAWSTEAFF. The chain recombines TRBV14 with TRBJ1-1, with D hard to call. The CDR3 has 14 amino acids. In germline, CDR1 is SGHDN, CDR2 FVKESK. Trimming took off 0 bases at V and 4 bases at J, with 9 bases between the two ends.

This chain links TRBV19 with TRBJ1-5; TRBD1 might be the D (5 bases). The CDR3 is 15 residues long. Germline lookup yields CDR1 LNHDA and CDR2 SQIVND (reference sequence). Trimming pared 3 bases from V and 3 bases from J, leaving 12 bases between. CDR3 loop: CASSIRRQTNQPQHF. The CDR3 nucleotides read TGTGCCAGTAGTATCAGGAGACAGACCAATCAGCCCCAGCATTTT.

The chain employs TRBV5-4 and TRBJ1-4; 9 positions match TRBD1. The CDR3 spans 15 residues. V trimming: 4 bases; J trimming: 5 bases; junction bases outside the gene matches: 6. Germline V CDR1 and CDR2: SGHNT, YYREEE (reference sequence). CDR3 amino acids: CASSPRQGGNEKLFF. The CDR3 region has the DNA TGTGCCAGCAGCCCCCGACAGGGGGGAAATGAAAAACTGTTTTTT. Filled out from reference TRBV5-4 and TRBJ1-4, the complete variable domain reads ETGVTQSPTHLIKTRGQQVTLRCSSQSGHNTVSWYQQALGQGPQFIFQYYREEENGRGNFPPRFSGLQFPNYSSELNVNALELDDSALYLCASSPRQGGNEKLFFGSGTQLSVL.

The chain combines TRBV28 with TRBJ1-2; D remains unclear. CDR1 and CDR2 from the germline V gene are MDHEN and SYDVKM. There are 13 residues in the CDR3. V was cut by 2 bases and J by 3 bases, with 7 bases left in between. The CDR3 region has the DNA TGTGCCAGCAGTTTAAGAAGCGACTATGGCTACACCTTC. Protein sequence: CASSLRSDYGYTF.

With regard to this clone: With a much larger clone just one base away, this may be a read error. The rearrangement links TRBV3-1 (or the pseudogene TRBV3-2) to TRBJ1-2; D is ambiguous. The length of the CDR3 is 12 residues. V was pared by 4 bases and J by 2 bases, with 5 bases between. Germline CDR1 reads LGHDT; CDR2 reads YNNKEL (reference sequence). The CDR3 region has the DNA TGTGCCAGCAGCCCCTCGAACTATGGCTACACCTTC. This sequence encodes CASSPSNYGYTF.

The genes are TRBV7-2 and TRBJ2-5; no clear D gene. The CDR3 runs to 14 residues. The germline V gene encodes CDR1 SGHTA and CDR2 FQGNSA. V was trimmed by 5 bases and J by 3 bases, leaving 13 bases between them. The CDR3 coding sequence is TGTGCCAGCAGCCTGGGCTTGAGAAAAGAGACCCAGTACTTC. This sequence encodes CASSLGLRKETQYF. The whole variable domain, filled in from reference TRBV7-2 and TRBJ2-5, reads GAGVSQSPSNKVTEKGKDVELRCDPISGHTALYWYRQSLGQGLEFLIYFQGNSAPDKSGLPSDRFSAERTGGSVSTLTIQRTQQEDSAVYLCASSLGLRKETQYFGPGTRLLVL.